This is a list of T cell receptor beta chains from one sample in a study of cytomegalovirus exposure and HLA in healthy donors. Assay used: immunoSEQ multiplex PCR; TCRdb lists only in-frame clones, some missing. The sample has over 250,000 clones; 65% to 90% are singletons. The sequenced sample was PBMCs. The receptors derive from a young woman in good health and CMV-seronegative. CDR3s include the opening cysteine and the closing phenylalanine or tryptophan. The D gene is left open where the match is weak. Expanded clones get a size class; other rows say once, few or many, or leave the size out.

V	length	D	size	J	DNA	CDR3
TRBV9	14	-	-	TRBJ2-7	TGTGCCAGCAGCGTAGAGACAGACTCCTACGAGCAGTACTTC	CASSVETDSYEQYF
TRBV6-5	13	-	-	TRBJ1-1	TGTGCCAGCAGTTTCGACTGGAACACTGAAGCTTTCTTT	CASSFDWNTEAFF
TRBV28	17	-	-	TRBJ1-4	TGTGCCAGCAGTTTATCCCGCGGGACTGTGCCTAATGAAAAACTGTTTTTT	CASSLSRGTVPNEKLFF
TRBV2	15	-	few	TRBJ2-1	TGTGCCAGCAGTGCCCGGGGGAGTCGGAACAATGAGCAGTTCTTC	CASSARGSRNNEQFF
TRBV9	15	-	-	TRBJ2-2	TGTGCCAGCAGCGCGGAGGCTAGTATCCGCGGGGAGCTGTTTTTT	CASSAEASIRGELFF
TRBV18	13	-	-	TRBJ1-2	TGTGCCAGCTCCCCCGGAGGGGACTATGGCTACACCTTC	CASSPGGDYGYTF
TRBV2	14	-	-	TRBJ1-1	TGTGCCAGCAGTGGGCGGGGTGCGGGAACTGAAGCTTTCTTT	CASSGRGAGTEAFF
TRBV5-6	16	TRBD2	-	TRBJ2-3	TGTGCCAGCAGCGCGACTAGCGGGAGTAGGGGAGATACGCAGTATTTT	CASSATSGSRGDTQYF
TRBV7-9	13	-	-	TRBJ1-5	TGTGCCAGCAGCTTGGGGCAGAATCAGCCCCAGCATTTT	CASSLGQNQPQHF
TRBV28	14	TRBD1	once	TRBJ1-2	TGTGCCAGCAGTTCCTTGGACAGGGCACGCGGCTACACCTTC	CASSSLDRARGYTF
TRBV30	14	TRBD2	-	TRBJ2-3	TGTGCCTGGAATAGAGCGGGGCGGGCAGATACGCAGTATTTT	CAWNRAGRADTQYF
TRBV7-9	15	TRBD1	-	TRBJ1-2	TGTGCCAGCAGATCAGGGCAGGGGGCGGACTATGGCTACACCTTC	CASRSGQGADYGYTF
TRBV4-1	19	TRBD2	-	TRBJ2-3	TGCGCCAGCAGCCAAGGCCGGTCGGGGGGAACCACTAGCACAGATACGCAGTATTTT	CASSQGRSGGTTSTDTQYF
TRBV4-2	15	TRBD2	few	TRBJ2-7	TGTGCCAGCAGCCCTAGACTAGCGGGAGGGGACGAGCAGTACTTC	CASSPRLAGGDEQYF
TRBV28	16	TRBD1	-	TRBJ1-5	TGTGCCAGCAGTTACCCCCCGACAGGGTCTAGGCAGCCCCAGCATTTT	CASSYPPTGSRQPQHF
TRBV6-5	14	-	-	TRBJ1-2	TGTGCCAGCAGTTACTCGTTGGGAGACTATGGCTACACCTTC	CASSYSLGDYGYTF
TRBV6-5	16	TRBD1	once	TRBJ2-6	TGTGCCAGCAGTTACTGGACAGGGCCTGGGGCCAACGTCCTGACTTTC	CASSYWTGPGANVLTF
TRBV2	15	-	once	TRBJ2-3	TGTGCCAGCAGCAATTCACCGACAAGCACAGATACGCAGTATTTT	CASSNSPTSTDTQYF
TRBV7-2	17	TRBD2	-	TRBJ2-3	TGTGCCAGCAGCTTAGCGCCCTGGCGGGAGGTCACAGATACGCAGTATTTT	CASSLAPWREVTDTQYF
TRBV11-2	14	-	-	TRBJ2-7	TGTGCCAGCAGCACACCGACGGGGACCTACGAGCAGTACTTC	CASSTPTGTYEQYF
TRBV5-1	15	TRBD1	-	TRBJ2-5	TGCGCCAGCAGCTTAGGCCAGGGGGCCCGGGAGACCCAGTACTTC	CASSLGQGARETQYF
TRBV5-6	14	-	-	TRBJ1-1	TGTGCCAGCAGCTTGGCTCGGGGGAGGCCTGAAGCTTTCTTT	CASSLARGRPEAFF
TRBV27	19	TRBD2	-	TRBJ2-3	TGTGCCAGCAGTTTAAGGGGGACTAGCGGGGGGGCCCGCCCAGATACGCAGTATTTT	CASSLRGTSGGARPDTQYF
TRBV30	16	TRBD2	-	TRBJ2-3	TGTGCCTGGAGTGTAGGGACTAGCGGGACCAAAGATACGCAGTATTTT	CAWSVGTSGTKDTQYF
TRBV29-1	15	-	-	TRBJ2-1	TGCAGCGTCCCCCGGGGTAGCGCCTCCTACAATGAGCAGTTCTTC	CSVPRGSASYNEQFF
TRBV6-5	14	TRBD2	once	TRBJ2-3	TGTGCCAGCAGTTCACCCCGGGGGGAAGATACGCAGTATTTT	CASSSPRGEDTQYF
TRBV18	15	-	-	TRBJ1-5	TGTGCCAGCTCACCATTCGAGGGCGGGAGGCAGCCCCAGCATTTT	CASSPFEGGRQPQHF
TRBV19	14	-	few	TRBJ1-2	TGTGCCAGTAGTATCAATCAGGAACTCTATGGCTACACCTTC	CASSINQELYGYTF
TRBV6-5	15	TRBD1	once	TRBJ2-7	TGTGCCAGCAGTTACGATTACAGGGGGCAAGAGGAGCAGTACTTC	CASSYDYRGQEEQYF
TRBV4-1	14	-	once	TRBJ2-2	TGCGCCAGCAGCCACGGACTGAACACCGGGGAGCTGTTTTTT	CASSHGLNTGELFF
TRBV29-1	15	TRBD1	-	TRBJ2-7	TGCAGCGTAGGTCGTGACAGGGGTAATCCCTACGAGCAGTACTTC	CSVGRDRGNPYEQYF
TRBV19	15	TRBD2	-	TRBJ2-4	TGTGCCAGTAGTCCGGGACTAGCGGGGTCTAGCATTCAGTACTTC	CASSPGLAGSSIQYF
TRBV11-3	17	TRBD2	-	TRBJ2-5	TGTGCCAGCCGCGGGCCGGGACTAGCGTTCCGCCAAGAGACCCAGTACTTC	CASRGPGLAFRQETQYF
TRBV5-4	13	-	once	TRBJ2-5	TGTGCCAGCAGAAACCGGGACCAAGAGACCCAGTACTTC	CASRNRDQETQYF
TRBV4-1	16	TRBD1	-	TRBJ2-7	TGCGCCAGCAGCCCAGAGGCAGGGGGTAGCTCCTACGAGCAGTACTTC	CASSPEAGGSSYEQYF
TRBV5-1	14	TRBD2	-	TRBJ2-7	TGCGCCAGCAGCGCTAGCGGGTTCCGTTACGAGCAGTACTTC	CASSASGFRYEQYF
TRBV10-3	16	-	-	TRBJ2-7	TGTGCCATCAGTGACCCCGGGACAAAAAGCTCCTACGAGCAGTACTTC	CAISDPGTKSSYEQYF
TRBV10-2	13	TRBD1	-	TRBJ1-1	TGCGCCAGCAGTGAACAGGGGCAGACTGAAGCTTTCTTT	CASSEQGQTEAFF
TRBV6-4	13	-	few	TRBJ1-1	TGTGCCAGCAGTGAAACAGAGAACACTGAAGCTTTCTTT	CASSETENTEAFF
TRBV27	13	TRBD1	-	TRBJ2-7	TGTGCCAGCAGTCGGGACAGTGACTACGAGCAGTACTTC	CASSRDSDYEQYF
TRBV11-1	16	TRBD1	-	TRBJ1-1	TGTGCCAGCAGCGTAGGACAGGGTGGAGGAAACACTGAAGCTTTCTTT	CASSVGQGGGNTEAFF
TRBV27	13	-	-	TRBJ2-3	TGTGCCAGCAGGGCCCAGGGGTCAGATACGCAGTATTTT	CASRAQGSDTQYF
TRBV6-5	13	TRBD1	-	TRBJ1-2	TGTGCCAGCACCCCAGGGGGACACTATGGCTACACCTTC	CASTPGGHYGYTF
TRBV5-6	14	-	once	TRBJ1-1	TGTGCCAGCAGCTTGGTGGGACATATCACTGAAGCTTTCTTT	CASSLVGHITEAFF
TRBV2	16	TRBD2	-	TRBJ2-5	TGTGCCAGCACCGCTAGCGGGGCCCCCCGGGGGGAGACCCAGTACTTC	CASTASGAPRGETQYF
TRBV27	13	-	-	TRBJ2-7	TGTGCCAGCAGTGGCAGAGGACAGTACGAGCAGTACTTC	CASSGRGQYEQYF
TRBV13	17	TRBD2	-	TRBJ2-5	TGTGCCAGCAGCTTAAGGGTAGCGGGGGGACATCAAGAGACCCAGTACTTC	CASSLRVAGGHQETQYF
TRBV5-3	13	TRBD1	-	TRBJ1-2	TGTGCCAGAAGCTTGGAGGCAGGGGGTGGCTACACCTTC	CARSLEAGGGYTF
TRBV7-2	12	-	-	TRBJ1-2	TGTGCCAGCAGCTTTACTCATCCGGTCTACACCTTC	CASSFTHPVYTF
TRBV7-2	14	-	-	TRBJ2-7	TGTGCCAGCAGCATAGGGTGGGAGTCGTACGAGCAGTACTTC	CASSIGWESYEQYF
TRBV7-6	15	-	-	TRBJ2-3	TGTGCCAGCAGCTTAGGTAGAGGGTCCTCAGATACGCAGTATTTT	CASSLGRGSSDTQYF
TRBV9	16	-	-	TRBJ2-2	TGTGCCAGCAGCGTAGCTGCGGGGGCCAACACCGGGGAGCTGTTTTTT	CASSVAAGANTGELFF
TRBV19	15	TRBD1	-	TRBJ1-5	TGTGCCAGTATTAAGGACAGGGAGGTCAAGCAGCCCCAGCATTTT	CASIKDREVKQPQHF
TRBV9	15	TRBD1	-	TRBJ1-2	TGTGCCAGCAGCGTTCGGGACAGGGAGAACTATGGCTACACCTTC	CASSVRDRENYGYTF